This T cell receptor (beta chain) was captured in a study of T cells after yellow fever vaccination. V gave up 3 bases and J gave up 6 bases; unmatched junction bases: 6. Germline V gives CDR1 SGHRS, CDR2 YFSETQ. The CDR3 spans 15 residues. TCRdb itself ran the 5' RACE reads through MiXCR, one entry per CDR3 protein. The sample consists of a few hundred thousand distinct CDR3 sequences, 8.5% to 9% of them appearing once. This clonotype has only a few counts. The source of this sequence is a man between 18 and 29 years old who received the YFV17D yellow fever vaccine. This chain uses TRBV5-1 with TRBJ2-3, with 11 bases fitting TRBD1. The sequencing used PBMCs, collected on the day of the first yellow fever vaccination. The CDR3 spells CASSSGDRGSDTQYF. In DNA form, the CDR3 reads TGCGCCAGCAGCTCTGGGGACAGGGGGTCCGATACGCAGTATTTT.